What follows are 4 T cell receptor beta chains derived from one specimen sequenced in a study of T cell responses to AZD1222 COVID-19 vaccine. TCRdb's copy holds only in-frame clones and misses some; the assay was immunoSEQ multiplex PCR. The sample holds some 250,000 clones; 90% to 95% are singletons and the top ten take approximately 0.52%. This material consisted of peripheral blood, taken 28 days after the second AZD1222 dose. The receptors shown here come from an adult who received the AZD1222 COVID-19 vaccine.

The chain carries TRBV28 and TRBJ2-7; D remains unclear. V was cut by 0 bases and J by 0 bases, with 12 bases left in between. The CDR3 covers 16 residues. The V gene's germline CDR1 is MDHEN and CDR2 SYDVKM. In DNA form, the CDR3 reads TGTGCCAGCAGTTTATGGAGGCGGATTAGCTCCTACGAGCAGTACTTC. It codes for CASSLWRRISSYEQYF.

The chain combines TRBV7-9 with TRBJ1-5; D uncertain. Germline V gives CDR1 SEHNR, CDR2 FQNEAQ (reference sequence). The CDR3 sequence is 15 residues long. Trimming stripped 5 bases from V and 0 bases from J, with 11 bases between. The DNA of the CDR3 is TGTGCCAGCAGCCTGAGCGGCCATAGCAATCAGCCCCAGCATTTT. Its translation is CASSLSGHSNQPQHF.

The chain joins TRBV6-2 or TRBV6-3 to TRBJ1-1; the match to TRBD1 covers 8 bases. Germline trimming cut 4 bases from V and 3 bases from J; bases unmatched to any gene: 4. The CDR3 contains 14 residues. Germline V lookup: CDR1 MNHEY, CDR2 SVGEGT. In DNA form, the CDR3 reads TGTGCCAGCAGTTTCCAGGGGGCAGACACTGAAGCTTTCTTT. Encoded protein: CASSFQGADTEAFF.

The V and J genes are TRBV19 and TRBJ2-3; D not resolved. CDR1 and CDR2 (germline): LNHDA, SQIVND (reference sequence). This CDR3 contains 11 residues. V lost 1 base to trimming and J lost 4 bases, with 0 bases between them. The CDR3 here is CASSIADTQYF. CDR3 coding DNA: TGTGCCAGTAGTATAGCAGATACGCAGTATTTT.